One sample yielded the 15 T cell receptor beta chains listed below, sequenced in a study of CD8+CD57+ T cells in acquired aplastic anemia. Genomic DNA served as template for TCR beta VDJ and CDR3 profiling. MiXCR, run by TCRdb on the reads, gives a single entry per CDR3 protein. The table includes some 130,000 distinct CDR3 sequences, 40% to 45% detected once. The sequenced material came from sorted CD4+, CD8+, or CD8+CD57+ T cells (not recorded which) from PBMCs. Receptors originate from a human donor in good health, serving as a control.

This clonotype is a singleton in its sample. A much more abundant neighbour one base away suggests this may be a read error. The chain joins TRBV5-1 to TRBJ2-1; D gene uncertain. Germline V gene sequence: CDR1 SGHRS, CDR2 YFSETQ. This CDR3 spans 16 amino acids. V was clipped by 4 bases and J by 9 bases, with 23 bases between them. CDR3 nucleotides: TGCGCCAGCAGCCCACCCGGGCGGATGGGCCTCAGTGAGCAGTTCTTC. Encoded protein: CASSPPGRMGLSEQFF.

This clonotype was recorded a few times. The gene calls are TRBV15 and TRBJ2-7; 8 bases map to TRBD2. Per the germline V gene, CDR1 is LNHNV and CDR2 is YYDKDF (reference sequence). CDR3 length: 14 residues. V was pared by 2 bases and J by 7 bases, with 7 bases of the junction left unmatched. CDR3 coding DNA: TGTGCCACCAGCAGAAGCGGGAGTGGGTATGAGCAGTACTTC. This sequence encodes CATSRSGSGYEQYF.

This clonotype was picked up many times. The chain joins TRBV6-1 to TRBJ2-3, with TRBD1 as a possible D gene (5 bases). This CDR3 region has 13 residues. With 8 bases removed from V and 0 bases from J, the gap between germline ends came to 9 bases. From germline, CDR1 is MNHNS and CDR2 SASEGT. The CDR3 coding sequence is TGTGCCAGCGAAAGGGGAAGCACAGATACGCAGTATTTT. Its translation: CASERGSTDTQYF.

This clonotype was counted a few times. The genes are TRBV24-1 and TRBJ2-1, with 8 bases lining up with TRBD2. CDR1 KGHDR and CDR2 SFDVKD come from the germline V gene. The V and J ends lost 5 bases and 4 bases, in that order; junction bases with no gene match: 6. The CDR3 spans 15 residues. CDR3 residues: CATSALGGAYNEQFF. For the CDR3, the DNA is TGTGCCACCAGTGCCCTCGGGGGGGCTTACAATGAGCAGTTCTTC.

The chain couples TRBV13 to TRBJ2-4, with 10 bases fitting TRBD2. After removal of 5 bases from V and 9 bases from J, the junction contained 7 bases not matched to a gene. Germline V gene data show CDR1 as PRHDT and CDR2 as FYEKMQ (reference sequence). This CDR3 contains 14 residues. The CDR3 protein is CASSPSGGKFIQYF. DNA for the CDR3: TGTGCCAGCAGCCCTAGCGGGGGCAAATTCATTCAGTACTTC.

This clonotype was detected only a few times. A read error may explain this, as a much larger clone is one base away. This sequence joins TRBV14 and TRBJ2-1; D ambiguous. The germline V gene encodes CDR1 SGHDN and CDR2 FVKESK. The CDR3 has 12 amino acids. CDR3: CASGPRYSEQFF. The CDR3, as DNA: TGTGCCAGCGGCCCTCGATACAGTGAGCAGTTCTTC.

In its sample, this clonotype was seen many times. The chain links TRBV7-9 to TRBJ2-7; D ambiguous. From germline, CDR1 is SEHNR and CDR2 FQNEAQ (reference sequence). The V end was cut by 3 bases, the J end by 6 bases, with 9 bases between. This CDR3 is 12 amino acids long. CDR3: CASSLTRSEQYF. CDR3 bases: TGTGCCAGCAGCTTGACACGGAGCGAGCAGTACTTC.

The rearrangement joins TRBV6-1 to TRBJ1-2; D gene uncertain. The CDR3 totals 11 residues. Germline V lookup: CDR1 MNHNS, CDR2 SASEGT. The V end was cut by 1 base, the J end by 8 bases, with 5 bases between. The CDR3 is CASSEEDGYTF. CDR3 sequence (DNA): TGTGCCAGCAGTGAAGAGGACGGCTACACCTTC.

This clonotype was seen at least ten times. J is TRBJ1-3 and V is TRBV4-2, with a weak D call TRBD1 (6 bases). The germline V and J ends were trimmed by 1 base and 4 bases, with 11 bases remaining between them. The CDR3 spans 15 residues. Germline CDR1 LGHNA, CDR2 YNFKEQ. Written as DNA, the CDR3 is TGTGCCAGCAGCCAAGCCGCAGGGGACGGAAACACCATATATTTT. It translates to CASSQAAGDGNTIYF.

Ten or more counts support this clonotype. The gene calls are TRBV3-1 and TRBJ2-1; the D is unclear. Trimming stripped 4 bases from V and 4 bases from J, with 11 bases between. This CDR3 is built from 14 residues. CDR1 is LGHDT, CDR2 YNNKEL, per germline (reference sequence). This chain's CDR3 is CASSPDHGYNEQFF. CDR3 nucleotide sequence: TGTGCCAGCAGCCCCGATCACGGATACAATGAGCAGTTCTTC.

This clonotype was detected only a few times. This chain uses TRBV19 with TRBJ1-2; 7 bases match TRBD1. This CDR3 has 13 amino acids. V lost 4 bases and J lost 3; bases outside the gene matches: 2. Germline assignment: CDR1 LNHDA and CDR2 SQIVND (reference sequence). The chain's CDR3 is CASSRGQYYGYTF. CDR3 bases: TGTGCCAGTAGTAGGGGACAGTACTATGGCTACACCTTC.

About this clonotype: This may be a read error: a much more frequent sequence differs by one nucleotide. The conserved phenylalanine or tryptophan is not found at the CDR3 terminus, so this likely reflects a read error. The chain carries TRBV5-1 and TRBJ2-1; 12 bases are shared with TRBD2. V shed 4 bases, J shed 5 bases, and the junction held 7 bases outside the gene matches. Per the germline V gene, CDR1 is SGHRS and CDR2 is YFSETQ. This CDR3 contains 16 residues. Here the CDR3 reads CASSIWTSGANNEQFL. CDR3 DNA sequence: TGCGCCAGCAGCATCTGGACTAGCGGGGCAAACAATGAGCAGTTCCTC.

This clonotype was seen at least ten times. V usage is TRBV6-5 and J usage is TRBJ1-2; 9 positions agree with TRBD1. In germline, CDR1 is MNHEY, CDR2 SVGAGI. V trimming: 1 base; J trimming: 8 bases; junction bases outside the gene matches: 11. The CDR3 extends over 16 amino acids. The CDR3 reads CASSYYRDRAVAGYTF. Here the CDR3 DNA reads TGTGCCAGCAGTTACTACCGGGACAGGGCGGTGGCAGGCTACACCTTC.

At least ten counts were recorded for this clonotype. The chain employs TRBV5-1 and TRBJ1-6, with D tentatively TRBD1 (6 bases). Germline V CDR1 and CDR2: SGHRS, YFSETQ. The germline V and J ends were trimmed by 6 bases and 7 bases, with 17 bases remaining between them. This CDR3 spans 15 amino acids. DNA for the CDR3: TGCGCCAGCACCCTAAGGGGACAAGAAAATTCACCCCTCCACTTT. Its translation is CASTLRGQENSPLHF.

As to this clonotype: A single base separates this from a much larger clone, so it may be a read error. Likely a read error: the CDR3 ends without its conserved phenylalanine or tryptophan. This chain joins TRBV12-3 or TRBV12-4 and TRBJ1-2, with a possible D match to TRBD1 (6 bases). V was shortened by 1 base and J by 7 bases, with 10 bases between the two germline ends. The CDR3 extends over 13 amino acids. This chain's CDR3 is CASSLDRVVGYTL. CDR3 nucleotide sequence: TGTGCCAGCAGTTTAGACAGGGTGGTTGGCTACACCCTC.